This T cell receptor (beta chain) came from a study of CD8+CD57+ T cells in acquired aplastic anemia. Study information: On average, sorted CD4+ and CD8+ cells gave 3 to 4 ug of DNA.

Previously, flow cytometry had revealed CD8+CD57+ cell expansion in the patients chosen for sequencing. Blood sampling was performed on the patients, and none of them had received therapy by then. As concerns this clonotype: Its specificity is unknown. One end of the junction fails to match germline, which may point to a read error.

The study, taken as a whole, reports: No significant patient-versus-control difference appeared in CD8+ Simpson's diversity.

Template material for TCR beta VDJ and CDR3 profiling consisted of genomic DNA. TCRdb fed the reads into MiXCR, producing one record per CDR3 protein. The repertoire has 150,000 to 200,000 distinct CDR3 sequences, roughly 43% of them found once; the top ten carry 0.85% to 1.3%. CDR1 is SNHLY and CDR2 is FYNNEI in the germline V gene. The CDR3 runs to 14 residues. The sequencing input was sorted CD4+, CD8+, or CD8+CD57+ T cells (not recorded which) from PBMCs. The sequence came from a human donor with aplastic anemia. The V gene is TRBV2, the J gene TRBJ1-6, with a tentative D call TRBD1 (6 bases). CDR3 DNA: TGTGCCAGCACCTCCAGGGGACGTAATTCACCCCTTCACTTT. Amino acid sequence: CASTSRGRNSPLHF.